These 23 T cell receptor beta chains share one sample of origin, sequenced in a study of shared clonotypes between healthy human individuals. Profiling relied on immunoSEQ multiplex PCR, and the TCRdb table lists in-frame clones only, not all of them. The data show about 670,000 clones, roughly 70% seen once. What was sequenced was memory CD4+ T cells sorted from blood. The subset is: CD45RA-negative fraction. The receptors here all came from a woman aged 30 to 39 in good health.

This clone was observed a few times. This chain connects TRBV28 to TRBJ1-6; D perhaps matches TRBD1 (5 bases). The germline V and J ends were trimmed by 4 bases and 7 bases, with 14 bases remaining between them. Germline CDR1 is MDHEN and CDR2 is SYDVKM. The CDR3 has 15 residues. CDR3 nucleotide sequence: TGTGCCAGCAGTTCCGGGACGCTGGGGAATTCACCCCTCCACTTT. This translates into CASSSGTLGNSPLHF.

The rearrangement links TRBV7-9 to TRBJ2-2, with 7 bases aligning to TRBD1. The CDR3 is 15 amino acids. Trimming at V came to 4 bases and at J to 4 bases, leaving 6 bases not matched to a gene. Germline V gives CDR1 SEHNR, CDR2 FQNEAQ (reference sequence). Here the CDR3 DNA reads TGTGCCAGCAGCTCCGGGACAGAGAGCACCGGGGAGCTGTTTTTT. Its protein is CASSSGTESTGELFF.

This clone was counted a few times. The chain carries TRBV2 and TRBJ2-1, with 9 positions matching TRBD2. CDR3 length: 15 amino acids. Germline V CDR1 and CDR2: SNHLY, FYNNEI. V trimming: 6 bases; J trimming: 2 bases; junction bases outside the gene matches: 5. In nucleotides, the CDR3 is TGTGCCAGCAGACGATCTAGCGGGACCTACAATGAGCAGTTCTTC. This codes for CASRRSSGTYNEQFF.

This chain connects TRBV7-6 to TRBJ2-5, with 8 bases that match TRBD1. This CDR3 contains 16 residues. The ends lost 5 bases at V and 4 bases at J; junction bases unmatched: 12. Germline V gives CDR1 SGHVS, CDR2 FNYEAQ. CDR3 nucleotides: TGTGCCAGCAGCCCGACCGGACAGGGCCTTATAGAGACCCAGTACTTC. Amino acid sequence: CASSPTGQGLIETQYF.

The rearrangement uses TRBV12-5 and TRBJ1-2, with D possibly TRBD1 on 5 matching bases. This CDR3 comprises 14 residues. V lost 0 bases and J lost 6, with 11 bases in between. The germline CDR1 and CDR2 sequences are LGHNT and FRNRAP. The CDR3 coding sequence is TGTGCTAGTGGTTTGGTTCCCGGACACCATGGCTACACCTTC. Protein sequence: CASGLVPGHHGYTF.

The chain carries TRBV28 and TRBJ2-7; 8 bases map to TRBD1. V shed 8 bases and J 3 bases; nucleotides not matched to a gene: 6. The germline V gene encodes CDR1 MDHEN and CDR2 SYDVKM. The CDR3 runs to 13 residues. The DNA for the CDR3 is TGTGCCAGCGGGGAGACAGGGGTCTACGAGCAGTACTTC. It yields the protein CASGETGVYEQYF.

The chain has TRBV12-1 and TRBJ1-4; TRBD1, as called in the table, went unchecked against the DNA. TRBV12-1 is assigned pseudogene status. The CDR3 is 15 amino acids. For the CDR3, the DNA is TGTGCCAGCAGCCTAAAGACAGGGAGTAATGAAAAACTGTTTTTT. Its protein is CASSLKTGSNEKLFF.

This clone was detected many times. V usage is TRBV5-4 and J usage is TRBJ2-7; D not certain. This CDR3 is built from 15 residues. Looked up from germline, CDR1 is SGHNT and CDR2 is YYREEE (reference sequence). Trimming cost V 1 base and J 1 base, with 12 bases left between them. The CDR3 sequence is CASSLLVAGSYEQYF. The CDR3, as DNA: TGTGCCAGCAGCTTGCTGGTCGCCGGTTCCTACGAGCAGTACTTC.

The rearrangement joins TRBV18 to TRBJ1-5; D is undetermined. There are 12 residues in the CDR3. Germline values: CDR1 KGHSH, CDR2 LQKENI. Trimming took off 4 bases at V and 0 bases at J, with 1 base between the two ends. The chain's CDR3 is CASSLSNQPQHF. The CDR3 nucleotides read TGTGCCAGCTCACTTAGCAATCAGCCCCAGCATTTT.

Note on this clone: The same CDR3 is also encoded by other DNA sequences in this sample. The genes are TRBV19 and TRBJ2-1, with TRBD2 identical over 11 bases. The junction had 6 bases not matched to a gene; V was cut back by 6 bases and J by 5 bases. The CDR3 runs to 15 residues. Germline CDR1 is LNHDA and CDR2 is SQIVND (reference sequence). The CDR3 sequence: CASSTTSGSHNEQFF. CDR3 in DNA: TGTGCCAGTAGCACCACTAGCGGGAGTCACAATGAGCAGTTCTTC.

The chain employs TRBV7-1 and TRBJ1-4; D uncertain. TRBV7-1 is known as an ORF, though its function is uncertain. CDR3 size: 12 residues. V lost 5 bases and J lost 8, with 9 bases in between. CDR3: CASSRMREKLFF. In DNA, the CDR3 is TGTGCCAGCAGCCGCATGAGAGAAAAACTGTTTTTT.

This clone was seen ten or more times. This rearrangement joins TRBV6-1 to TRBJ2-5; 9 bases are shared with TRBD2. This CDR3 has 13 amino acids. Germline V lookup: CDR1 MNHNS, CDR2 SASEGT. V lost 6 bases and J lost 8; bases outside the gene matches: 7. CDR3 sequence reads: CASRVAGVDTQYF. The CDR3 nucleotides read TGTGCCAGCAGGGTAGCGGGAGTGGATACCCAGTACTTC.

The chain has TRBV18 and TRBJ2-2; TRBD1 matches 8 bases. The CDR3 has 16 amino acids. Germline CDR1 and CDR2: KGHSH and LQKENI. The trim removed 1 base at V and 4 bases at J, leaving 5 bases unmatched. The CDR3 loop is CASSPRAGGSTGELFF. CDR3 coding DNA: TGTGCCAGCTCACCACGGGCAGGGGGCTCCACCGGGGAGCTGTTTTTT.

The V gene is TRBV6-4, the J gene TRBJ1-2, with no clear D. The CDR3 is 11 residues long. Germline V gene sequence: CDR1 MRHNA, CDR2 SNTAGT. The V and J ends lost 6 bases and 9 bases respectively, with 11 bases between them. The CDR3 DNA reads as TGTGCCAGCAGCGTCGGTTGGCGCTACACCTTC. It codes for CASSVGWRYTF.

CDR3 DNA sequence: TGTGCCAGCGGCCCAGGGAACAATCAGCCCCAGCATTTT. This encodes CASGPGNNQPQHF. This chain joins TRBV2 and TRBJ1-5; D may be TRBD1 (5 bases). V gave up 8 bases and J gave up 3 bases, with 11 bases separating them. The CDR3 totals 13 residues. Germline assignment: CDR1 SNHLY and CDR2 FYNNEI. Based on the CDR3 plus reference TRBV2 and TRBJ1-5, the full variable domain is EPEVTQTPSHQVTQMGQEVILRCVPISNHLYFYWYRQILGQKVEFLVSFYNNEISEKSEIFDDQFSVERPDGSNFTLKIRSTKLEDSAMYFCASGPGNNQPQHFGDGTRLSIL.

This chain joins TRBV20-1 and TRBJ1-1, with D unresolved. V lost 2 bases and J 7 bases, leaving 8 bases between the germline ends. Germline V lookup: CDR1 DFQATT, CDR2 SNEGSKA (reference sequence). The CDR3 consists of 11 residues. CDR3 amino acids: CSARPSSEAFF. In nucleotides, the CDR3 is TGCAGTGCTAGACCGAGCAGTGAAGCTTTCTTT.

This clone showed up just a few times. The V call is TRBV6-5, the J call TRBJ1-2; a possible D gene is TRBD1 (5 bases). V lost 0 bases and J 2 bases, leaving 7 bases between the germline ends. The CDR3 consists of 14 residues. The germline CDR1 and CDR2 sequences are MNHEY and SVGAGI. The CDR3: CASSYSAGNYGYTF. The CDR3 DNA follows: TGTGCCAGCAGTTACTCGGCAGGGAACTATGGCTACACCTTC.

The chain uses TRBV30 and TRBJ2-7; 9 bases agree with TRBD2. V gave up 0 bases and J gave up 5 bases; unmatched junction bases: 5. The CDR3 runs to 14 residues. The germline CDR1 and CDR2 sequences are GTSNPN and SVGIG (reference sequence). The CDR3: CAWSVFWTSDEQYF. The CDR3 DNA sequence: TGTGCCTGGAGTGTATTTTGGACTAGCGACGAGCAGTACTTC.

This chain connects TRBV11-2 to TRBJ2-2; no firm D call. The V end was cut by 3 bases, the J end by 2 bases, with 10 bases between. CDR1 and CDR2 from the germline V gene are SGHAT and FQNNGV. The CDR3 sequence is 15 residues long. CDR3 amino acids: CASSLSEINTGELFF. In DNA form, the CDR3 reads TGTGCCAGCAGCTTGTCGGAAATTAACACCGGGGAGCTGTTTTTT.

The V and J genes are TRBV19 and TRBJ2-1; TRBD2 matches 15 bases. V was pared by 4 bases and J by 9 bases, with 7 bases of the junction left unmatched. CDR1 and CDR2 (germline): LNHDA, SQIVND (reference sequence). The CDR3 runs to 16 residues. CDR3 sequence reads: CASSRVQGLAGGEQFF. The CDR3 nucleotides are TGTGCCAGTAGTAGAGTACAGGGACTAGCGGGAGGTGAGCAGTTCTTC.

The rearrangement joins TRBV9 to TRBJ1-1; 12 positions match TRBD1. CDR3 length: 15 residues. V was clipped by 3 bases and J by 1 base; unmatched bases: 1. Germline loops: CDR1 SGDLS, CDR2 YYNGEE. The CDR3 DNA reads TGTGCCAGCAGCGGGGACAGGGGGCCGAACACTGAAGCTTTCTTT. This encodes CASSGDRGPNTEAFF.

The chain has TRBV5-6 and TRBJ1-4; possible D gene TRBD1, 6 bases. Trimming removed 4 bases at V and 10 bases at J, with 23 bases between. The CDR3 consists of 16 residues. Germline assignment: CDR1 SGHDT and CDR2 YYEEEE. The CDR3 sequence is CASSPEPGTPLGKLFF. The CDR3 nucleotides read TGTGCCAGCAGCCCCGAACCCGGGACACCGCTGGGAAAACTGTTTTTT.

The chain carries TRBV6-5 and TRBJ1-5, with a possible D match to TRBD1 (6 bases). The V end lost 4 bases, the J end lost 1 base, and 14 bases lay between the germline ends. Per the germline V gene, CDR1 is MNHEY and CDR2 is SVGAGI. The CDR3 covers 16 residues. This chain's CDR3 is CASSSRTGKSNQPQHF. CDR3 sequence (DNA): TGTGCCAGCAGTTCCCGCACAGGGAAAAGCAATCAGCCCCAGCATTTT.